Sequencing of this T cell receptor (beta chain) was carried out in a study of OX40 agonist ivuxolimab in advanced cancers. Study as a whole: Ivuxolimab is an agonistic anti-OX40 (CD134) antibody, and patients were treated with it. Past anti-PD-1, anti-PD-L1 or anti-CTLA-4 therapy was accepted, and 40% had received some. Findings and caveats of the study: Antigen targets of the expanded peripheral T cells went undetermined. Nonresponders, in some cases, also had low normalized T-cell clonal expansion.

Only in-frame clones appear in the TCRdb table, and some are missing; sequencing was by immunoSEQ multiplex PCR. Here the sample spans under 70,000 clones, 80% to 90% being singletons. With regard to this clone: Antigen unknown.

This TCR came from an adult with an advanced solid tumor such as melanoma, head and neck, liver or kidney cancer. The sample consisted of CD4+ or CD8+ T cells sorted from blood, taken in a trial of the OX40 agonist ivuxolimab.

In nucleotides, the CDR3 is TGTGCCAGCAGCCCAATTTACGAGCAGTACTTC. Encoded protein: CASSPIYEQYF. The chain recombines TRBV2 with TRBJ2-7; the D is unclear. The CDR3 length is 11 residues. The V end lost 6 bases, the J end lost 4 bases, and 7 bases lay between the germline ends. The germline V gene encodes CDR1 SNHLY and CDR2 FYNNEI.